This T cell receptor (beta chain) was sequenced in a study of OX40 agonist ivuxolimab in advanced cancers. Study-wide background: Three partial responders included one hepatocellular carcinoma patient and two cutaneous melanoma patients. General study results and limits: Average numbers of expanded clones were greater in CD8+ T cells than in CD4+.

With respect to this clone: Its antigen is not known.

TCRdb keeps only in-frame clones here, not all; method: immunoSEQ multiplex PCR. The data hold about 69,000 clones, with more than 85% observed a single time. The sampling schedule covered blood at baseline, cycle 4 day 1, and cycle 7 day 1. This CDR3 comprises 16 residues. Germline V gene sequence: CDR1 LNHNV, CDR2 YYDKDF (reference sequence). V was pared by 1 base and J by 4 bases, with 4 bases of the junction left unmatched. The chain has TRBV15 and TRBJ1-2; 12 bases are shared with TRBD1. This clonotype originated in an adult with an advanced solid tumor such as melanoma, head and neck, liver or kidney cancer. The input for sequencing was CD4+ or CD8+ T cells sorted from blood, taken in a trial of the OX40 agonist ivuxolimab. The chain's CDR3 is CATSRAGQGATYGYTF. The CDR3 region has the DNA TGTGCCACCAGCAGAGCGGGACAGGGGGCGACCTATGGCTACACCTTC.